The 22 T cell receptor beta chains below come from one sample, sequenced in a study of early T cells in non-severe SARS-CoV-2 infection. TCRdb redid the calling of the 5' RACE reads with MiXCR, one entry per CDR3 protein. The data show 70,000 to 85,000 distinct CDR3 sequences, with roughly an eighth seen just once and approximately 6.1% held by the top ten. The sequenced sample was whole blood. Every receptor here comes from an adult who was a healthcare worker with PCR-confirmed SARS-CoV-2 infection or an uninfected control (not recorded which).

This clonotype appeared a few times. This sequence joins TRBV7-9 and TRBJ1-2; the D is unclear. Trimming pared 2 bases from V and 6 bases from J, leaving 13 bases between. The CDR3 is made up of 14 amino acids. Germline CDR1 and CDR2: SEHNR and FQNEAQ (reference sequence). The CDR3 loop reads CASSLISPDDGYTF. The CDR3 DNA reads TGTGCCAGCAGCTTAATTAGCCCCGACGATGGCTACACCTTC.

Only a few counts were recorded for this clonotype. The chain carries TRBV29-1 and TRBJ2-1; unclear D gene. Germline V gene sequence: CDR1 SQVTM, CDR2 ANQGSEA. The CDR3 runs to 11 residues. V was cut by 4 bases and J by 9 bases, with 10 bases left in between. The CDR3 DNA reads TGCAGCGTTGGAGTGCTTGGTGAGCAGTTCTTC. This sequence encodes CSVGVLGEQFF.

This clonotype was observed at least ten times. J is TRBJ2-3 and V is TRBV11-3, with TRBD2 matching over 11 bases. Germline trimming cut 7 bases from V and 1 base from J; bases unmatched to any gene: 1. The CDR3 length is 14 residues. The germline CDR1 and CDR2 sequences are SGHNT and YENEEA. The CDR3 sequence is CASKLAGGTDTQYF. For the CDR3, the DNA is TGTGCCAGCAAACTAGCGGGAGGCACAGATACGCAGTATTTT.

This clonotype occurred many times. The V call is TRBV12-3 or TRBV12-4, the J call TRBJ1-2; D is undetermined. The CDR3 is 14 amino acids. The ends were cut back, 7 bases at V and 4 bases at J, with 16 bases in the middle. The CDR3 reads CASIKAGSGYGYTF. CDR3 sequence (DNA): TGTGCCAGCATTAAGGCCGGGTCAGGCTATGGCTACACCTTC.

This clonotype has more than one count but fewer than ten. The chain is built from TRBV20-1 and TRBJ2-7; TRBD1 matches at 7 bases. With V trimmed by 3 bases and J by 0 bases, 11 bases remained unmatched. The CDR3 loop spans 16 amino acids. Germline V lookup: CDR1 DFQATT, CDR2 SNEGSKA (reference sequence). The CDR3 nucleotides are TGCAGTGCTAGTTCCCGACCAGGGGACAGCTCCTACGAGCAGTACTTC. As protein: CSASSRPGDSSYEQYF.

The chain couples TRBV11-2 to TRBJ1-6; D possibly corresponds to TRBD1 (5 bases). From germline, CDR1 is SGHAT and CDR2 FQNNGV. V was cut by 0 bases and J by 7 bases, with 10 bases left in between. This CDR3 has 15 residues. CDR3 region: CASSLEGLRNSPLHF. DNA for the CDR3: TGTGCCAGCAGCTTAGAGGGACTGCGGAATTCACCCCTCCACTTT.

This clonotype occurred a few times. The rearrangement links TRBV14 to TRBJ2-7, with 15 bases identical to TRBD2. The CDR3 has 14 residues. Trimming at V came to 3 bases and at J to 10 bases, leaving 4 bases not matched to a gene. Germline CDR1 SGHDN, CDR2 FVKESK. In nucleotides, the CDR3 is TGTGCCAGCAGCCAGGGACTAGCGGGAGGTCCCCAGTACTTC. Its protein is CASSQGLAGGPQYF.

This clonotype showed up just a few times. The V and J genes are TRBV7-9 and TRBJ2-1; a weak D match, TRBD2 (6 bases). Germline V gene data show CDR1 as SEHNR and CDR2 as FQNEAQ (reference sequence). CDR3 length: 17 residues. Trimming left V 1 base short and J 3 bases short, with 16 bases between. CDR3 nucleotides: TGTGCCAGCAGCTTAGGGGGGTCGGGACTGGACTACAATGAGCAGTTCTTC. Translating it yields CASSLGGSGLDYNEQFF.

J is TRBJ1-3 and V is TRBV7-9; TRBD1 might be the D (5 bases). Germline lookup yields CDR1 SEHNR and CDR2 FQNEAQ (reference sequence). V was pared by 8 bases and J by 0 bases, with 8 bases between. CDR3 length: 13 residues. CDR3 nucleotide sequence: TGTGCCAGCCGGGGACCCTCTGGAAACACCATATATTTT. Its protein product is CASRGPSGNTIYF.

Only a few counts were recorded for this clonotype. The J gene is TRBJ2-2, the V gene TRBV24-1; 9 bases fit TRBD1. The V gene's germline CDR1 is KGHDR and CDR2 SFDVKD. J lost 3 bases, V lost 12 bases, and 7 bases had no gene match. This CDR3 region has 14 residues. The CDR3 loop is CASHRGLDTGELFF. As DNA, the CDR3 is TGTGCCTCCCACAGGGGGCTGGACACCGGGGAGCTGTTTTTT.

The CDR3 region has the DNA TGTGCCAGCAGCGAGTTCAGGGGCTTCCATGGCTACACCTTC. Its translation is CASSEFRGFHGYTF. The chain recombines TRBV5-6 with TRBJ1-2; maybe TRBD1 (6 bases). Germline CDR1 is SGHDT and CDR2 is YYEEEE. V shed 4 bases and J shed 6 bases, with 16 bases lying between them. The CDR3 loop spans 14 amino acids. The full variable domain, in which reference TRBV5-6 and TRBJ1-2 provide the parts outside the CDR3, is DAGVTQSPTHLIKTRGQQVTLRCSPKSGHDTVSWYQQALGQGPQFIFQYYEEEERQRGNFPDRFSGHQFPNYSSELNVNALLLGDSALYLCASSEFRGFHGYTFGSGTRLTVV.

This clonotype was seen repeatedly, ten times or more. This chain uses TRBV29-1 with TRBJ2-1; D is perhaps TRBD2 (7 bases). Germline CDR1 and CDR2: SQVTM and ANQGSEA. The V end lost 7 bases, the J end lost 3 bases, and 16 bases lay between the germline ends. The CDR3 loop spans 14 amino acids. Here the CDR3 reads CSASRGQGYNEQFF. The CDR3 DNA follows: TGCAGCGCCTCGCGGGGGCAGGGCTACAATGAGCAGTTCTTC.

At least ten counts were recorded for this clonotype. The rearrangement links TRBV29-1 to TRBJ2-7, with 8 positions matching TRBD1. The length of the CDR3 is 13 residues. V was clipped by 5 bases and J by 7 bases; unmatched bases: 10. The germline V gene encodes CDR1 SQVTM and CDR2 ANQGSEA. The CDR3 loop reads CSVLDRVRGEQYF. DNA for the CDR3: TGCAGCGTTCTGGACAGGGTACGGGGAGAGCAGTACTTC.

V is TRBV12-3 or TRBV12-4 and J is TRBJ1-3; no definite D call. The CDR3 is 15 residues long. The V and J ends lost 3 bases and 0 bases respectively, with 9 bases between them. CDR3 sequence reads: CASSFDRTSGNTIYF. CDR3 DNA sequence: TGTGCCAGCAGTTTTGACCGAACCTCTGGAAACACCATATATTTT.

This clonotype appeared a few times. The chain is built from TRBV20-1 and TRBJ2-1, with TRBD2 matching 10 bases. Per the germline V gene, CDR1 is DFQATT and CDR2 is SNEGSKA (reference sequence). This CDR3 contains 15 residues. The CDR3 here is CSARPPASGSYEQFF. The DNA of the CDR3 is TGCAGCGCTCGGCCCCCCGCTAGCGGGAGCTATGAGCAGTTCTTC.

The chain joins TRBV20-1 to TRBJ2-5; TRBD2 agrees at 9 bases. V dropped 8 bases and J dropped 1; count of bases not matched to a gene: 5. The CDR3 is 13 residues long. The germline CDR1 and CDR2 sequences are DFQATT and SNEGSKA (reference sequence). The CDR3 bases are TGCAGTATAGCGGGAGCGATCCAAGAGACCCAGTACTTC. As protein: CSIAGAIQETQYF.

At least ten counts were recorded for this clonotype. The V and J genes are TRBV12-3 or TRBV12-4 and TRBJ2-3; the match to TRBD2 covers 8 bases. The CDR3 is made up of 16 amino acids. The junction had 10 bases not matched to a gene; V was cut back by 5 bases and J by 3 bases. The chain's CDR3 is CASSPRTSIMTDTQYF. The CDR3 coding sequence is TGTGCCAGCAGTCCCCGGACTAGCATAATGACAGATACGCAGTATTTT.

In its sample, this clonotype was seen a few times. CDR3 region: CASRDRGGSYNEQFF. The CDR3 DNA reads TGTGCCAGCAGGGACAGGGGAGGGTCCTACAATGAGCAGTTCTTC. This chain connects TRBV7-8 to TRBJ2-1, with 9 bases lining up with TRBD1. The J segment lost 1 base and the V segment lost 6 bases, leaving 4 bases of the junction unmatched. In germline, CDR1 is SGHVS, CDR2 FQNEAQ. This CDR3 spans 15 amino acids.

Only a few counts were recorded for this clonotype. The chain uses TRBV25-1 and TRBJ1-6, with D hard to call. CDR1 and CDR2 (germline): MGHDK, SYGVNS. V dropped 10 bases and J dropped 9 bases, with 19 bases sitting between them. This CDR3 comprises 14 residues. The CDR3 region has the DNA TGTGCCACTGCGAGGGCAATCTCAGGTTCACCCCTCCACTTT. It encodes CATARAISGSPLHF.

V is TRBV7-9 and J is TRBJ2-7, with D possibly matching TRBD1 (5 bases). Germline V CDR1 and CDR2: SEHNR, FQNEAQ (reference sequence). V lost 1 base to trimming and J lost 5 bases, with 12 bases between them. CDR3 length: 14 residues. This CDR3 is CASSLGRAGHEQYF. For the CDR3, the DNA is TGTGCCAGCAGCTTAGGCAGGGCTGGCCACGAGCAGTACTTC.

There are a few counts of this clonotype. This chain uses TRBV6-5 with TRBJ1-5; D not certain. Germline values: CDR1 MNHEY, CDR2 SVGAGI. Trimming left V 6 bases short and J 2 bases short, with 14 bases between. This CDR3 has 15 amino acids. This CDR3 reads CASSPGINGNQPQHF. In nucleotides, the CDR3 is TGTGCCAGCAGCCCTGGGATCAATGGCAATCAGCCCCAGCATTTT.

The chain couples TRBV3-1 to TRBJ1-1, with 8 bases matching TRBD1. V lost 0 bases, J lost 4 bases, and 10 bases stayed unmatched. The V gene's germline CDR1 is LGHDT and CDR2 YNNKEL (reference sequence). The CDR3 length is 17 residues. The CDR3 nucleotides are TGTGCCAGCAGCCAAGATAGAGGGACAGGAAAGGGCACTGAAGCTTTCTTT. Translation gives CASSQDRGTGKGTEAFF.